The rows below give T cell receptor beta chains drawn from one sample of a study of blood T cell repertoires in COVID-19. Sequenced by immunoSEQ multiplex PCR; TCRdb stores in-frame clones only, minus some. The sample includes 85,000 to 120,000 clones, around nine tenths of them seen just once. Sequencing used peripheral blood. These receptor sequences come from a man aged 45-65 years with active COVID-19. CDR3s include the opening cysteine and the closing phenylalanine or tryptophan. The D gene is left open where the match is weak. The size entry is marked missing in some rows and otherwise reads once, few, many or a size class.

J gene: TRBJ1-5
V gene: TRBV4-1
clone size: .
D gene: TRBD1
CDR3 DNA: TGCGCCAGCAGCCAAGTTTTCCCGCCCCGGGACAGGGGTCGTCAGCCCCAGCATTTT
CDR3 protein: CASSQVFPPRDRGRQPQHF

J gene: TRBJ2-3
V gene: TRBV19
clone size: .
D gene: TRBD2
CDR3 DNA: TGTGCCAGTAGACCGGGGGGGTCTAGCACAGATACGCAGTATTTT
CDR3 protein: CASRPGGSSTDTQYF

J gene: TRBJ2-1
V gene: TRBV19
clone size: .
D gene: TRBD1
CDR3 DNA: TGTGCCAGTACCCCTGGGGGACAGGGATACAATGAGCAGTTCTTC
CDR3 protein: CASTPGGQGYNEQFF

J gene: TRBJ2-7
V gene: TRBV9
clone size: few
D gene: .
CDR3 DNA: TGTGCCAGCAGCGTAAGAGGGGACACTAACACCTACGAGCAGTACTTC
CDR3 protein: CASSVRGDTNTYEQYF

J gene: TRBJ1-6
V gene: TRBV19
clone size: .
D gene: .
CDR3 DNA: TGTGCCAGTAGGGACCAAAGGGGTTCACCCCTCCACTTT
CDR3 protein: CASRDQRGSPLHF

J gene: TRBJ1-4
V gene: TRBV10-3
clone size: .
D gene: .
CDR3 DNA: TGTGCCATCAGTGGTACAGGGGAAAAACTGTTTTTT
CDR3 protein: CAISGTGEKLFF

J gene: TRBJ1-2
V gene: TRBV7-9
clone size: .
D gene: TRBD1
CDR3 DNA: TGTGCCAGCAGCCCCCGGACAGGCCACTATGGCTACACCTTC
CDR3 protein: CASSPRTGHYGYTF

J gene: TRBJ2-3
V gene: TRBV7-2
clone size: .
D gene: .
CDR3 DNA: TGTGCCAGCAGCTTACTTACAGATACGCAGTATTTT
CDR3 protein: CASSLLTDTQYF

J gene: TRBJ2-1
V gene: TRBV4-3
clone size: .
D gene: .
CDR3 DNA: TGCGCCAGCAGCCAAGAAGTGGGGAGGTTCAATGAGCAGTTCTTC
CDR3 protein: CASSQEVGRFNEQFF

J gene: TRBJ1-6
V gene: TRBV7-6
clone size: .
D gene: .
CDR3 DNA: TGTGCCAGCAGCTTAGGTGTCGGGGGGCGTAATTCACCCCTCCACTTT
CDR3 protein: CASSLGVGGRNSPLHF

J gene: TRBJ2-7
V gene: TRBV29-1
clone size: .
D gene: TRBD1
CDR3 DNA: TGCAGCGGGAGAACGGGACAGAGCTACGAGCAGTACTTC
CDR3 protein: CSGRTGQSYEQYF

J gene: TRBJ2-3
V gene: TRBV7-9
clone size: .
D gene: .
CDR3 DNA: TGTGCCAGCAGCTTAGGGGGGGGCGTCACAGATACGCAGTATTTT
CDR3 protein: CASSLGGGVTDTQYF

J gene: TRBJ2-2
V gene: TRBV7-9
clone size: .
D gene: .
CDR3 DNA: TGTGCCAGCAGCTCTCCGGTGAGAGGGATGGTCACCGGGGAGCTGTTTTTT
CDR3 protein: CASSSPVRGMVTGELFF

J gene: TRBJ2-5
V gene: TRBV5-5
clone size: .
D gene: .
CDR3 DNA: TGTGCCAGCAGCTGGGGCCAGGGTAGACAGACCCAGTACTTC
CDR3 protein: CASSWGQGRQTQYF

J gene: TRBJ1-3
V gene: TRBV6-5
clone size: .
D gene: .
CDR3 DNA: TGTGCCAGCAGCGGAGTCGTCTCTGGAAACACCATATATTTT
CDR3 protein: CASSGVVSGNTIYF

J gene: TRBJ2-1
V gene: TRBV5-6
clone size: .
D gene: .
CDR3 DNA: TGTGCCAGCAGCTTGTTACAGACCTCCTACAATGAGCAGTTCTTC
CDR3 protein: CASSLLQTSYNEQFF

J gene: TRBJ2-3
V gene: TRBV24-1
clone size: .
D gene: TRBD2
CDR3 DNA: TGTGCCACCTCTAGCGGGGGTTTCACAGATACGCAGTATTTT
CDR3 protein: CATSSGGFTDTQYF